Shown below are 16 T cell receptor beta chains from a single sample sequenced in a study of T cells in Graves' hyperthyroidism and ophthalmopathy. Amplified TCR beta CDR3 regions derived from RNA transcripts. The TCR CDR3 first-round RT-PCR relied on the HTBI primer set. TCRdb itself ran the multiplex PCR reads through MiXCR, one entry per CDR3 protein. The sample has almost 600,000 distinct CDR3 sequences, roughly 14% seen once. The material sequenced was blood. The receptors shown here come from a woman in her twenties or thirties with Graves' hyperthyroidism that later progressed to Graves' ophthalmopathy.

This clonotype was found many times. The chain employs TRBV7-2 and TRBJ2-5; TRBD2 is a possible D gene (6 bases). Germline loops: CDR1 SGHTA, CDR2 FQGNSA. This CDR3 region has 13 residues. V dropped 1 base and J dropped 5 bases, with 8 bases sitting between them. CDR3 residues: CASSLVGRETQYF. Here the CDR3 DNA reads TGTGCCAGCAGCTTAGTTGGGAGGGAGACCCAGTACTTC.

This clonotype has only a few counts. The chain is built from TRBV20-1 and TRBJ2-1; the match to TRBD2 covers 7 bases. After removal of 6 bases from V and 7 bases from J, the junction contained 9 bases not matched to a gene. The CDR3 is 13 residues long. Germline V CDR1 and CDR2: DFQATT, SNEGSKA (reference sequence). DNA of the CDR3: TGCAGTGCCAGGGAGGGTTTCGGAAATGAGCAGTTCTTC. It encodes CSAREGFGNEQFF.

This clonotype was seen more than once but under ten times. V usage is TRBV19 and J usage is TRBJ2-2; weak D call: TRBD2 (6 bases). CDR1 and CDR2 from the germline V gene are LNHDA and SQIVND (reference sequence). This CDR3 region has 13 residues. Trimming shortened V by 0 bases and J by 10 bases, and 9 bases separated the two germline ends. The CDR3 DNA sequence: TGTGCCAGTAGTATAGAGGAGGGAGCGGAGCTGTTTTTT. Translating it yields CASSIEEGAELFF.

The chain carries TRBV9 and TRBJ1-1; D gene uncertain. This CDR3 region has 14 residues. The germline V gene has CDR1 SGDLS and CDR2 YYNGEE. Trimming removed 4 bases from V and 4 bases from J, with 14 bases in between. The CDR3 nucleotides read TGTGCCAGCAGCTCCTCTTTTGTGGGCACTGAAGCTTTCTTT. Residues: CASSSSFVGTEAFF.

This clonotype came up many times. This sequence joins TRBV11-3 and TRBJ1-5; D is undetermined. This CDR3 spans 13 amino acids. Germline values: CDR1 SGHNT, CDR2 YENEEA. V shed 4 bases and J shed 10 bases, with 14 bases lying between them. CDR3 DNA: TGTGCCAGCAGCTCAACACCCGAGGCACCCCAGCATTTT. Encoded protein: CASSSTPEAPQHF.

The rearrangement links TRBV4-1 to TRBJ2-7, with D unclear. This CDR3 spans 14 amino acids. CDR1 is MGHRA, CDR2 YSYEKL, per germline. V was shortened by 0 bases and J by 0 bases, with 6 bases between the two germline ends. For the CDR3, the DNA is TGCGCCAGCAGCCAAGATAAGATCTCCTACGAGCAGTACTTC. Translating gives CASSQDKISYEQYF.

This clonotype appeared a few times. The chain has TRBV20-1 and TRBJ2-7; D uncertain. The V gene lost 3 bases and the J gene lost 1 base, with 7 bases spanning the gap. The CDR3 has 12 residues. Germline V gene lookup returns CDR1 DFQATT and CDR2 SNEGSKA (reference sequence). The CDR3 coding sequence is TGCAGTGCTAGTACGGTTTCCTACGAGCAGTACTTC. Amino acid sequence: CSASTVSYEQYF.

The V and J genes are TRBV18 and TRBJ2-1; 8 bases map to TRBD2. Losses at the gene ends were 2 bases for V and 5 bases for J; bases not matched to a gene: 5. The V gene's germline CDR1 is KGHSH and CDR2 LQKENI. The CDR3 loop spans 15 amino acids. CDR3 sequence: CASSPSGGTHNEQFF. The CDR3 nucleotides read TGTGCCAGCTCACCAAGCGGGGGAACCCACAATGAGCAGTTCTTC.

This clonotype has ten or more counts. V is TRBV10-3 and J is TRBJ2-7, with TRBD1 matching over 11 bases. The CDR3 spans 13 residues. Trimming removed 7 bases from V and 5 bases from J; junction bases left unmatched: 4. Germline CDR1 and CDR2: ENHRY and SYGVKD. The CDR3 sequence is CAIKGQGGHEQYF. DNA of the CDR3: TGTGCCATCAAGGGACAGGGGGGCCACGAGCAGTACTTC.

This clonotype was recorded many times. The chain combines TRBV28 with TRBJ2-1, with 7 bases that match TRBD2. From germline, CDR1 is MDHEN and CDR2 SYDVKM. This CDR3 spans 15 amino acids. Trimming at V came to 3 bases and at J to 5 bases, leaving 7 bases not matched to a gene. Written as DNA, the CDR3 is TGTGCCAGCAGTTTCGCTAGCGGAGACAACAATGAGCAGTTCTTC. Its protein product is CASSFASGDNNEQFF.

The chain has TRBV6-1 and TRBJ2-3, with unresolved D. V lost 7 bases and J 1 base, leaving 9 bases between the germline ends. The CDR3 contains 13 residues. From germline, CDR1 is MNHNS and CDR2 SASEGT. The CDR3 here is CASKFVGTDTQYF. Here the CDR3 DNA reads TGTGCCAGCAAATTTGTGGGCACAGATACGCAGTATTTT.

This chain uses TRBV9 with TRBJ1-3; D perhaps matches TRBD1 (5 bases). V gave up 0 bases and J gave up 7 bases, with 11 bases separating them. CDR3 length: 14 residues. The germline V gene has CDR1 SGDLS and CDR2 YYNGEE. The CDR3 region has the DNA TGTGCCAGCAGCGTAGGTATGGAGGGGAACACCATATATTTT. Its translation: CASSVGMEGNTIYF.

This clonotype has at least ten counts. V and J are TRBV20-1 and TRBJ2-5; 12 bases align to TRBD2. Per the germline V gene, CDR1 is DFQATT and CDR2 is SNEGSKA (reference sequence). This CDR3 region has 15 residues. The V segment lost 6 bases and the J segment 4 bases; nucleotides outside the gene matches: 9. CDR3 sequence reads: CSAFSPGLAGETQYF. CDR3 DNA sequence: TGCAGTGCATTCTCTCCGGGACTAGCGGGAGAGACCCAGTACTTC.

This clonotype was seen repeatedly, ten times or more. The V gene is TRBV20-1, the J gene TRBJ2-3, with 8 bases identical to TRBD2. Germline assignment: CDR1 DFQATT and CDR2 SNEGSKA (reference sequence). With V trimmed by 4 bases and J by 4 bases, 13 bases remained unmatched. The CDR3 is made up of 16 amino acids. This CDR3 is CSAIRPGRALADTQYF. The DNA for the CDR3 is TGCAGTGCTATTCGTCCCGGGAGGGCCCTCGCAGATACGCAGTATTTT.

This clonotype was recorded at least ten times. The V call is TRBV19, the J call TRBJ1-5; tentative D call: TRBD1 (6 bases). Trimming removed 6 bases from V and 5 bases from J, with 14 bases in between. The germline CDR1 and CDR2 sequences are LNHDA and SQIVND (reference sequence). The CDR3 is 14 residues long. The CDR3 here is CASRGDQGHQPQHF. CDR3 coding DNA: TGTGCCAGTAGGGGGGACCAGGGGCATCAGCCCCAGCATTTT.

The chain has TRBV6-2 or TRBV6-3 and TRBJ2-7; tentative D call: TRBD2 (5 bases). The CDR3 runs 14 residues. Trimming pared 7 bases from V and 0 bases from J, leaving 13 bases between. From germline, CDR1 is MNHEY and CDR2 SVGEGT. CDR3 residues: CASTQRTPSYEQYF. The CDR3, as DNA: TGTGCCAGCACCCAGCGGACTCCCTCCTACGAGCAGTACTTC.